This T cell receptor (beta chain) was recorded in a study of STAT5B mutations in CD4+ large granular lymphocyte leukemia. The study's findings and limits: Without putative leukemic clones, patient CD4-sorted repertoires remained more clonal than healthy CD4+ repertoires.

V trimming: 4 bases; J trimming: 9 bases; junction bases outside the gene matches: 14. CDR3 length: 14 residues. Germline V gene sequence: CDR1 SQVTM, CDR2 ANQGSEA. Notes on this clone: What it binds is not known.

The table came from immunoSEQ multiplex PCR; TCRdb's copy has only in-frame clones and leaves some out. The sample consists of 40,000 or so clones, more than 70% of them appearing once. The source of this sequence is a human donor in good health. The V call is TRBV29-1, the J call TRBJ1-2; TRBD1 aligns across 7 bases. The sequencing input was CD4+ T cells from blood buffy coats. CDR3 sequence (DNA): TGCAGCGTTGTCTCGGGACAGTCTACTTTGAGCTACACCTTC. Translated: CSVVSGQSTLSYTF.